This T cell receptor (beta chain) was retrieved from a study of blood T cells in healthy people across ages. Overall study context: There was about one barcoded beta molecule captured by template switching per two T cells.

The CDR3 loop spans 17 amino acids. V dropped 3 bases and J dropped 0 bases, with 14 bases sitting between them. Germline CDR1 is MNHEY and CDR2 is SMNVEV (reference sequence). This clonotype occurred a few times. Its target is unknown. Broader study findings: Observed TCR beta diversity per million T cells went down as age went up. This fall followed a roughly linear course with age. Versus aged donors, long-lived donors had higher diversity and more naive CD4+ cells.

Primed by a sample-barcoded 5' primer and a J-beta primer mix, a second PCR proceeded for 7 to 11 cycles. TCRdb fed the 5' RACE reads into MiXCR, producing one record per CDR3 protein. In the table there are some 760,000 distinct CDR3 sequences, just under 25% of which are singletons. The sample was also linked to a second study, of T cells of mothers and their children. Per that study: Sequencing revealed no T cell clones that were persistent and microchimeric.

The clonotype was recovered from a boy younger than 18 in good health. Input material: blood. V gene TRBV27 combines with J gene TRBJ2-2; D might be TRBD2 (7 bases). The CDR3 spells CASSFLAGAPNTGELFF. The CDR3 DNA sequence: TGTGCCAGCAGTTTCTTGGCGGGGGCACCGAACACCGGGGAGCTGTTTTTT.